This TCR beta chain was sequenced in a study of tumor-infiltrating lymphocytes in oesophageal squamous cell carcinoma. Each CDR3 protein gets one entry after TCRdb re-called the PCR reads with MiXCR. The table lists 8,500 to 11,000 distinct CDR3 sequences, approximately 57% of them singletons. The CDR3 spans 16 residues. V trimming: 2 bases; J trimming: 4 bases; junction bases outside the gene matches: 8. In germline, CDR1 is SGHAT, CDR2 FQNNGV. Sequenced sample: esophageal tumor tissue. This sequence was found in a female donor with esophageal squamous cell carcinoma. The V call is TRBV11-2, the J call TRBJ2-5; 9 bases fit TRBD2. The CDR3 here is CASSLSLAGLGETQYF. The CDR3 bases are TGTGCCAGCAGCTTAAGCCTAGCGGGGTTGGGAGAGACCCAGTACTTC.